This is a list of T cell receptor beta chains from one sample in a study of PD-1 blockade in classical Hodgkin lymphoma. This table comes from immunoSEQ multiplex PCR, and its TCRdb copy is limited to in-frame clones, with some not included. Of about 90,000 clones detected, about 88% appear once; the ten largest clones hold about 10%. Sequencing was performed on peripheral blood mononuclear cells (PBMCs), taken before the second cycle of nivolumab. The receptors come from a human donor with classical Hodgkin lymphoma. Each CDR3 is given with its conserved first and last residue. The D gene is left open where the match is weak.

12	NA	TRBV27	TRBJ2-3	CASSQTSDTQYF
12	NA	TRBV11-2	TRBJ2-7	CASGEGKYEQYF
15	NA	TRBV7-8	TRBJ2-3	CASSRQARGTDTQYF
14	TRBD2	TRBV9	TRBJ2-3	CASSASGGADTQYF
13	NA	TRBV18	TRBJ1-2	CASSSGIDYGYTF
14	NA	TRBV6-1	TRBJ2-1	CASSTGPWGNEQFF
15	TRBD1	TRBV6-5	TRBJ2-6	CASSYGTAGANVLTF
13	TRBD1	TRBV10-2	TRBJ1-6	CASTGQYNSPLHF
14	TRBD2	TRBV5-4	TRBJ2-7	CASSFLADSYEQYF
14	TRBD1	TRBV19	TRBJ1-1	CASRPRDRNTEAFF
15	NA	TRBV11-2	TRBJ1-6	CASSLRSSYNSPLHF
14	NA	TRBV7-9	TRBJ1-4	CASSPPATNEKLFF
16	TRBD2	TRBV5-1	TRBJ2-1	CASSLAGLAGTNEQFF
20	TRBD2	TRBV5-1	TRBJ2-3	CASSLAFITSAFRPTDTQYF
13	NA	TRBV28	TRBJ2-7	CASSLRANYEQYF
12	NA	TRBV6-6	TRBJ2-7	CASSYSGGEQYF
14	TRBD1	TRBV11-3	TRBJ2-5	CASSSDRDQETQYF
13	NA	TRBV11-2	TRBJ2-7	CASSAGPGYEQYF
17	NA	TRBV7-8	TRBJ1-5	CASSGPGGIHSNQPQHF
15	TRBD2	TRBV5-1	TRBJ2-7	CASSLETSGRDEQYF
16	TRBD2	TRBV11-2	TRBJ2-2	CASSWGLAGVTGELFF
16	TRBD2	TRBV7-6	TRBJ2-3	CASRPLTSGRADTQYF
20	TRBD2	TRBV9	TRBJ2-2	CASSPRITSGRALGTGELFF
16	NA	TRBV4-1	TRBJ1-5	CASSQASGGFNQPQHF
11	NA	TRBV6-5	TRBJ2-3	CATGLGNTQYF
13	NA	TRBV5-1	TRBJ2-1	CASSLGPFNEQFF
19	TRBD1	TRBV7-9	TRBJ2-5	CASSLASLRQGWKQETQYF
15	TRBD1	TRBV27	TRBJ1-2	CASSSTRGPNIGYTF
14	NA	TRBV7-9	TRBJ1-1	CASSTGTGNTEAFF
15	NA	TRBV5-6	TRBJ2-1	CASSLERNYYNEQFF
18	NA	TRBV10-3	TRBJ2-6	CAITIDRSLHSGANVLTF
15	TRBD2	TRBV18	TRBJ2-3	CASSPSGGATDTQYF
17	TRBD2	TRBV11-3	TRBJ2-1	CASSLHHVLAGAGEQFF
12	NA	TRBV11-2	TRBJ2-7	CASSLQGYEQYF
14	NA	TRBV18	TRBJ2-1	CASSDQGGSGEQFF
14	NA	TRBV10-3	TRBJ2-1	CAISGLALNNEQFF
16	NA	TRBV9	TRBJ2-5	CASSVGAQEGQETQYF
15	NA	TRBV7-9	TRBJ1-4	CASSPIFLGEEKLFF
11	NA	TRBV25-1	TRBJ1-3	CASSDQNTIYF
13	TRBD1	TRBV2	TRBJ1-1	CARTRQGNTEAFF
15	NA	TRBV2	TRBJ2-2	CASSDPRKNTGELFF
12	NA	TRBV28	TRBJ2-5	CASSFPAETQYF
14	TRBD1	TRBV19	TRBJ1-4	CASSIGTVNEKLFF
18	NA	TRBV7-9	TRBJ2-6	CASSPTEQTISGANVLTF
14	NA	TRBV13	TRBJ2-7	CASARILGPYEQYF
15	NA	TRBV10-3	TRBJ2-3	CATTWRPGGTDTQYF
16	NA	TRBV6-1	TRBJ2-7	CASSEGWAGYNYEQYF
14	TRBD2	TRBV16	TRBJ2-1	CASSQSRGGNEQFF
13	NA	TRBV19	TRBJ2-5	CASSIGQLETQYF
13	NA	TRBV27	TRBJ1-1	CASSSISNTEAFF
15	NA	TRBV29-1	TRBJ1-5	CSVILQGEARQPQHF
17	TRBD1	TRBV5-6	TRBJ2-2	CASSLIGRGRDTGELFF
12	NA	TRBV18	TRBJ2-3	CASSPSPDTQYF
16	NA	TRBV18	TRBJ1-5	CASSPPGAASNQPQHF
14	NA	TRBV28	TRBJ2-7	CATHPDGENYEQYF
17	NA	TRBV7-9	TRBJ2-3	CASSLAGGTEGTDTQYF
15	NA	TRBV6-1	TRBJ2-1	CASSDQGMTYNEQFF
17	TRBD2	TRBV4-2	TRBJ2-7	CASSQDGFSSGGYEQYF
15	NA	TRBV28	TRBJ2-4	CASSLFTGAKNIQYF